This T cell receptor (beta chain) was found in a study of blood T cell repertoires in COVID-19. Study background: Italy, Spain and the United States were the sources of the convalescent and acute COVID-19 samples. T cells, B-cell-depleted T cells, or PBMCs supplied cDNA or gDNA.

This clone was detected only a few times. In the original analysis: Cell counts per sample came from amplifying reference gene primers. Repertoires were generated with immunoSEQ multiplex PCR, while TCRdb's copy carries only in-frame clones and drops some. V and J calls plus clone size are reproduced from that table; the DNA served to infer D and trimming. Here the sample spans about 140,000 clones, 65% to 80% being singletons. The specimen was peripheral blood. The sequence was obtained from an older man with acute or convalescent COVID-19.

CDR3 sequence reads: CASSQADAGRMNRGYGYTF. The DNA for the CDR3 is TGCGCCAGCAGCCAAGCGGACGCAGGACGCATGAACCGGGGCTATGGCTACACCTTC. J is TRBJ1-2 and V is TRBV4-3; D is uncertain. V lost 1 base and J lost 4, with 25 bases in between. The CDR3 covers 19 residues. Germline V CDR1 and CDR2: LGHNA, YSLEER.